The 22 T cell receptor beta chains given below trace back to one sample, sequenced in a study of shared clonotypes between healthy human individuals. TCRdb's table, derived via immunoSEQ multiplex PCR, lists solely in-frame clones and lacks some. The data show roughly 2,300,000 clones, 85% to 95% seen once. Sequencing input: naive CD4+ T cells from PBMCs. Subset: CD45RA+ positively selected. The receptors stem from a man aged 18 to 30 in good health. Some clones in this sample may be carry-over from other donors' samples.

The genes are TRBV11-3 and TRBJ2-1; 8 positions agree with TRBD2. This CDR3 comprises 15 residues. Germline V CDR1 and CDR2: SGHNT, YENEEA. With 1 base clipped from V and 3 bases from J, the junction kept 2 bases outside the gene matches. The CDR3 DNA is TGTGCCAGCAGCTTAGGACTAGCGCTCTACAATGAGCAGTTCTTC. As protein: CASSLGLALYNEQFF.

This rearrangement joins TRBV27 to TRBJ2-5; 8 bases are shared with TRBD1. V dropped 6 bases and J dropped 4; count of bases not matched to a gene: 7. Germline values: CDR1 MNHEY, CDR2 SMNVEV (reference sequence). This CDR3 is built from 14 residues. CDR3 nucleotides: TGTGCCAGCAGCACCACAGGGGGAGCAGAGACCCAGTACTTC. The encoded protein is CASSTTGGAETQYF.

This clone was found once. The chain is built from TRBV28 and TRBJ2-7, with 8 bases identical to TRBD2. Germline loops: CDR1 MDHEN, CDR2 SYDVKM. The V and J ends lost 10 bases and 4 bases, in that order; junction bases with no gene match: 18. The CDR3 has 16 residues. CDR3 in amino acids: CATDKRPGRGTYEQYF. CDR3 nucleotides: TGTGCCACCGACAAGAGGCCCGGGAGGGGTACGTACGAGCAGTACTTC.

In its sample, this clone was seen once. The rearrangement joins TRBV30 to TRBJ1-5; no reliable D call. V lost 0 bases to trimming and J lost 2 bases, with 5 bases between them. The CDR3 spans 13 residues. Germline V gene data show CDR1 as GTSNPN and CDR2 as SVGIG (reference sequence). The DNA of the CDR3 is TGTGCCTGGAGTGTCGGACGCAATCAGCCCCAGCATTTT. This encodes CAWSVGRNQPQHF.

This chain uses TRBV2 with TRBJ2-3; D not resolved. This CDR3 contains 12 residues. The V and J ends lost 4 bases and 2 bases respectively, with 4 bases between them. The germline V gene has CDR1 SNHLY and CDR2 FYNNEI. Written as DNA, the CDR3 is TGTGCCAGCAGTGCCGACACAGATACGCAGTATTTT. This translates into CASSADTDTQYF.

The chain links TRBV6-1 to TRBJ1-2; D not resolved. Trimming took off 6 bases at V and 3 bases at J, with 5 bases between the two ends. Germline loops: CDR1 MNHNS, CDR2 SASEGT. This CDR3 has 11 residues. The CDR3 nucleotides are TGTGCCAGCAGGCCGGACTATGGCTACACCTTC. Translated: CASRPDYGYTF.

The chain carries TRBV28 and TRBJ1-1, with D unresolved. Germline CDR1 and CDR2: MDHEN and SYDVKM. The CDR3 totals 14 residues. The V and J ends lost 5 bases and 0 bases respectively, with 10 bases between them. CDR3 region: CASSQLPLNTEAFF. The CDR3 DNA reads TGTGCCAGCAGTCAACTTCCATTGAACACTGAAGCTTTCTTT. The full variable domain, its missing parts supplied by reference TRBV28 and TRBJ1-1, is DVKVTQSSRYLVKRTGEKVFLECVQDMDHENMFWYRQDPGLGLRLIYFSYDVKMKEKGDIPEGYSVSREKKERFSLILESASTNQTSMYLCASSQLPLNTEAFFGQGTRLTVV.

The chain is built from TRBV28 and TRBJ2-2, with TRBD1 as a possible D gene (6 bases). The germline CDR1 and CDR2 sequences are MDHEN and SYDVKM. The CDR3 extends over 19 amino acids. Between the trimmed V and J ends, which lost 5 bases and 1 base, there was a span of 23 bases. The CDR3 loop reads CASSPSGTRRNKNTGELFF. The DNA of the CDR3 is TGTGCCAGCAGTCCATCCGGGACACGGAGGAATAAGAACACCGGGGAGCTGTTTTTT.

This clone appeared a few times. The chain recombines TRBV25-1 with TRBJ1-1, with D possibly being TRBD1 (5 bases). Trimming took off 4 bases at V and 1 base at J, with 7 bases between the two ends. The CDR3 has 13 residues. Germline CDR1 is MGHDK and CDR2 is SYGVNS. The CDR3 here is CASSVGQNTEAFF. The CDR3 coding sequence is TGTGCCAGCAGTGTAGGACAGAACACTGAAGCTTTCTTT.

The CDR3: CASSLTFGTYEQYF. DNA of the CDR3: TGTGCCAGCAGCTTGACGTTCGGGACCTACGAGCAGTACTTC. The gene calls are TRBV5-6 and TRBJ2-7; TRBD2 is a possible D gene (5 bases). Germline loops: CDR1 SGHDT, CDR2 YYEEEE. The germline V and J ends were trimmed by 1 base and 2 bases, with 10 bases remaining between them. The CDR3 consists of 14 residues.

This chain joins TRBV7-2 and TRBJ2-7, with D unclear. This CDR3 comprises 14 residues. The V end lost 1 base, the J end lost 7 bases, and 14 bases lay between the germline ends. Germline V gene data show CDR1 as SGHTA and CDR2 as FQGNSA. DNA for the CDR3: TGTGCCAGCAGCTTAGGAGGCGGCTTCTGGGAGCAGTACTTC. Its translation is CASSLGGGFWEQYF. Supplemented by reference TRBV7-2 and TRBJ2-7, the full variable domain reads GAGVSQSPSNKVTEKGKDVELRCDPISGHTALYWYRQSLGQGLEFLIYFQGNSAPDKSGLPSDRFSAERTGGSVSTLTIQRTQQEDSAVYLCASSLGGGFWEQYFGPGTRLTVT.

The chain combines TRBV27 with TRBJ1-3; the D gene is possibly TRBD1 (5 bases). CDR1 is MNHEY, CDR2 SMNVEV, per germline (reference sequence). V was trimmed by 4 bases and J by 0 bases, leaving 10 bases between them. CDR3 length: 15 amino acids. Written as DNA, the CDR3 is TGTGCCAGCAGTTCGCGACAGCGCTCTGGAAACACCATATATTTT. Translated: CASSSRQRSGNTIYF.

This clone was counted between two and nine times. The J gene is TRBJ2-7, the V gene TRBV5-4; D is perhaps TRBD1 (6 bases). Germline V lookup: CDR1 SGHNT, CDR2 YYREEE (reference sequence). CDR3 size: 13 residues. Trimming left V 1 base short and J 7 bases short, with 12 bases between. CDR3 coding DNA: TGTGCCAGCAGCTTGAGGGGGTCACGGGAGCAGTACTTC. This codes for CASSLRGSREQYF.

Only one count was recorded for this clone. The rearrangement joins TRBV27 to TRBJ2-7, with 9 nucleotides matching TRBD2. Looked up from germline, CDR1 is MNHEY and CDR2 is SMNVEV (reference sequence). The CDR3 has 17 residues. V dropped 4 bases and J dropped 1; count of bases not matched to a gene: 11. CDR3 loop: CASSSRGGRAGSYEQYF. The CDR3 DNA sequence: TGTGCCAGCAGTTCCCGCGGCGGGAGGGCCGGGTCCTACGAGCAGTACTTC.

The gene calls are TRBV5-1 and TRBJ2-7; 8 positions agree with TRBD2. The CDR3 length is 15 residues. Germline V gene sequence: CDR1 SGHRS, CDR2 YFSETQ. V lost 4 bases to trimming and J lost 5 bases; unmatched junction nucleotides: 11. CDR3 sequence: CASSLQPAGENEQYF. The DNA for the CDR3 is TGCGCCAGCAGCCTCCAGCCAGCGGGAGAGAACGAGCAGTACTTC.

This rearrangement joins TRBV6-1 to TRBJ1-4; possibly TRBD1 for D (5 bases). The V gene lost 3 bases and the J gene lost 4 bases, with 9 bases spanning the gap. Looked up from germline, CDR1 is MNHNS and CDR2 is SASEGT. The CDR3 covers 14 residues. The CDR3 loop reads CASSDWGDNEKLFF. The CDR3 DNA is TGTGCCAGCAGTGACTGGGGGGATAATGAAAAACTGTTTTTT.

The V call is TRBV28, the J call TRBJ1-6; D is unclear. This CDR3 has 13 residues. CDR1 is MDHEN and CDR2 is SYDVKM in the germline V gene. V was pared by 3 bases and J by 10 bases, with 10 bases between. The CDR3: CASSFLSGSPLHF. The CDR3 DNA sequence: TGTGCCAGCAGTTTCCTGAGTGGATCACCCCTCCACTTT.

As concerns this clone: At the DNA level, this CDR3 is encoded by other sequences in the same sample as well. This rearrangement joins TRBV28 to TRBJ2-2; D is unresolved. There are 13 residues in the CDR3. Germline V gives CDR1 MDHEN, CDR2 SYDVKM. The germline V and J ends were trimmed by 3 bases and 1 base, with 3 bases remaining between them. CDR3 in amino acids: CASSLRNTGELFF. In nucleotides, the CDR3 is TGTGCCAGCAGTTTGAGGAACACCGGGGAGCTGTTTTTT.

The chain joins TRBV7-6 to TRBJ2-2; 10 nucleotides agree with TRBD2. V lost 5 bases to trimming and J lost 1 base; unmatched junction nucleotides: 7. The CDR3 has 17 amino acids. Germline assignment: CDR1 SGHVS and CDR2 FNYEAQ. The CDR3 DNA follows: TGTGCCAGCAGCCCCGAATGGACTAGCGGGAACACCGGGGAGCTGTTTTTT. Translation: CASSPEWTSGNTGELFF.

The J gene is TRBJ2-7, the V gene TRBV19; D is tentatively TRBD1 or TRBD2 (5 bases each). Trimming pared 5 bases from V and 6 bases from J, leaving 20 bases between. This CDR3 is built from 15 residues. Germline V gene sequence: CDR1 LNHDA, CDR2 SQIVND (reference sequence). The CDR3 protein is CASSDGTPRDGEQYF. CDR3 DNA: TGTGCCAGTAGTGACGGGACCCCGAGGGACGGCGAGCAGTACTTC. Full variable domain (missing parts from reference TRBV19 and TRBJ2-7): DGGITQSPKYLFRKEGQNVTLSCEQNLNHDAMYWYRQDPGQGLRLIYYSQIVNDFQKGDIAEGYSVSREKKESFPLTVTSAQKNPTAFYLCASSDGTPRDGEQYFGPGTRLTVT.

The sample holds a few counts of this clone. The rearrangement uses TRBV12-5 and TRBJ1-1; no firm D call. This CDR3 spans 14 amino acids. Germline values: CDR1 LGHNT, CDR2 FRNRAP. The ends were cut back, 6 bases at V and 2 bases at J, with 13 bases in the middle. The CDR3 sequence is CASGPACINTEAFF. The CDR3 DNA reads TGTGCTAGTGGCCCCGCTTGTATCAACACTGAAGCTTTCTTT.

The chain employs TRBV25-1 and TRBJ1-2, with TRBD1 as a possible D gene (5 bases). Trimming shortened V by 7 bases and J by 7 bases, and 13 bases separated the two germline ends. The germline V gene encodes CDR1 MGHDK and CDR2 SYGVNS. This CDR3 region has 12 residues. Written as DNA, the CDR3 is TGTGCCAGCATGAGAGGTGGGGCTGGCTACACCTTC. It is translated as CASMRGGAGYTF.